A single sample gave rise to the 22 T cell receptor beta chains below, sequenced in a study of cytomegalovirus exposure and HLA in healthy donors. Researchers ran the PCR with 60 Vbeta and 13 Jbeta primers. Profiled with immunoSEQ multiplex PCR; TCRdb holds only in-frame clones, not every one. The sample holds about 98,000 clones, roughly 82% seen once. Sequenced sample: PBMCs. The receptors here all came from a human donor in good health.

The chain combines TRBV18 with TRBJ1-1; D is unresolved. Germline assignment: CDR1 KGHSH and CDR2 LQKENI. The CDR3 extends over 14 amino acids. The V end lost 3 bases, the J end lost 1 base, and 9 bases lay between the germline ends. CDR3 sequence reads: CASSPLPRNTEAFF. The CDR3 DNA is TGTGCCAGCTCACCTCTTCCGAGGAACACTGAAGCTTTCTTT.

This clone was detected only once. The chain couples TRBV6-6 to TRBJ2-5; 9 bases fit TRBD2. Unmatched junction bases numbered 7, after V lost 5 bases and J lost 0 bases. CDR3 length equals 16 residues. Germline values: CDR1 MNHNY, CDR2 SVGAGI (reference sequence). Written as DNA, the CDR3 is TGTGCCAGCAGTGGGCGGGGGGGGGACTACCAAGAGACCCAGTACTTC. It encodes CASSGRGGDYQETQYF.

The chain uses TRBV6-1 and TRBJ2-1, with TRBD1 identical over 9 bases. This CDR3 has 16 residues. After removal of 4 bases from V and 4 bases from J, the junction contained 8 bases not matched to a gene. Germline CDR1 and CDR2: MNHNS and SASEGT. The CDR3 bases are TGTGCCAGCAGTGGAATGGGGACAGGGATGTACAATGAGCAGTTCTTC. Its protein is CASSGMGTGMYNEQFF.

The chain carries TRBV10-3 and TRBJ2-7; 13 bases line up with TRBD2. The CDR3 extends over 15 amino acids. With V trimmed by 5 bases and J by 5 bases, 6 bases remained unmatched. Germline V gives CDR1 ENHRY, CDR2 SYGVKD. CDR3 bases: TGTGCCATCAGTCGACTAGCGGGGGGTTCCCACGAGCAGTACTTC. Protein: CAISRLAGGSHEQYF.

The V and J genes are TRBV27 and TRBJ2-5; 9 bases match TRBD2. V lost 6 bases and J lost 3; bases outside the gene matches: 8. The CDR3 is 15 amino acids. Germline V lookup: CDR1 MNHEY, CDR2 SMNVEV (reference sequence). The CDR3 nucleotides are TGTGCCAGCAGGTTAGCGGGGGCTACGAAAGAGACCCAGTACTTC. Translated: CASRLAGATKETQYF.

The V call is TRBV19, the J call TRBJ1-5, with TRBD1 identical over 12 bases. CDR1 and CDR2 (germline): LNHDA, SQIVND (reference sequence). This CDR3 is built from 15 residues. The V segment lost 7 bases and the J segment 7 bases; nucleotides outside the gene matches: 8. CDR3 residues: CASKGTGGLNQPQHF. The CDR3 DNA reads TGTGCCAGTAAGGGGACAGGGGGCCTCAACCAGCCCCAGCATTTT.

The CDR3 region is CASSLFGQVYEQYF. As DNA, the CDR3 is TGTGCCAGCAGTTTATTCGGCCAGGTCTACGAGCAGTACTTC. The chain employs TRBV27 and TRBJ2-7; D is undetermined. This CDR3 comprises 14 residues. V lost 1 base and J 3 bases, leaving 10 bases between the germline ends. CDR1 MNHEY and CDR2 SMNVEV come from the germline V gene (reference sequence).

V usage is TRBV6-1 and J usage is TRBJ2-7; 7 bases align to TRBD2. The germline V gene encodes CDR1 MNHNS and CDR2 SASEGT. Trimming at V came to 5 bases and at J to 2 bases, leaving 9 bases not matched to a gene. There are 15 residues in the CDR3. CDR3 residues: CASSLQRGATYEQYF. CDR3 nucleotides: TGTGCCAGCAGTCTTCAGCGGGGTGCTACCTACGAGCAGTACTTC.

The rearrangement uses TRBV4-2 and TRBJ1-1; possibly TRBD1 for D (5 bases). V lost 0 bases, J lost 1 base, and 9 bases lay in between. The CDR3 loop spans 15 amino acids. CDR1 and CDR2 (germline): LGHNA, YNFKEQ. The CDR3 region has the DNA TGTGCCAGCAGCCAAGAGGAAACAGGGAACACTGAAGCTTTCTTT. Its translation: CASSQEETGNTEAFF.

CDR3 sequence: CASSRGLPLTGSYEQYF. The CDR3 nucleotides read TGCGCCAGCAGCCGGGGGCTACCCCTAACAGGGTCCTACGAGCAGTACTTC. This chain uses TRBV4-1 with TRBJ2-7; D may be TRBD1 (6 bases). CDR1 is MGHRA and CDR2 is YSYEKL in the germline V gene. The CDR3 consists of 17 residues. V lost 4 bases, J lost 1 base, and 20 bases lay in between.

As to this clone: One end of the junction varies from germline; a read error may be responsible. V usage is TRBV7-9 and J usage is TRBJ1-6; D may be TRBD1 (6 bases). This CDR3 has 13 amino acids. CDR1 and CDR2 from the germline V gene are SEHNR and FQNEAQ (reference sequence). The CDR3 reads CSSSSQGDSPLHF. The CDR3 bases are TGTTCCAGCAGCTCACAGGGTGATTCACCCCTCCACTTT. The whole variable domain, remainder taken from reference TRBV7-9 and TRBJ1-6, is DTGVSQNPRHKITKRGQNVTFRCDPISEHNRLYWYRQTLGQGPEFLTYFQNEAQLEKSRLLSDRFSAERPKGSFSTLEIQRTEQGDSAMYLCSSSSQGDSPLHFGNGTRLTVT.

The chain links TRBV9 to TRBJ1-3; D might be TRBD1 (5 bases). Trimming took 5 bases from V and 2 from J, leaving 17 bases between them. Germline loops: CDR1 SGDLS, CDR2 YYNGEE. The CDR3 consists of 16 residues. The CDR3 spells CASSSSLTVTGNTIYF. CDR3 bases: TGTGCCAGCAGTTCTTCCCTGACAGTCACTGGAAACACCATATATTTT. The whole variable domain, filled in from reference TRBV9 and TRBJ1-3, reads DSGVTQTPKHLITATGQRVTLRCSPRSGDLSVYWYQQSLDQGLQFLIQYYNGEERAKGNILERFSAQQFPDLHSELNLSSLELGDSALYFCASSSSLTVTGNTIYFGEGSWLTVV.

The V gene is TRBV6-4, the J gene TRBJ2-1; 15 nucleotides line up with TRBD2. The CDR3 spans 15 residues. Per the germline V gene, CDR1 is MRHNA and CDR2 is SNTAGT. The J segment lost 6 bases and the V segment lost 4 bases, leaving 1 base of the junction unmatched. CDR3 nucleotides: TGTGCCAGCAGTGGGACTAGCGGGGGGGCCAATGAGCAGTTCTTC. Encoded protein: CASSGTSGGANEQFF.

The rearrangement uses TRBV2 and TRBJ2-1, with 7 positions matching TRBD2. The CDR3 totals 15 residues. Germline V gives CDR1 SNHLY, CDR2 FYNNEI. V gave up 1 base and J gave up 6 bases; unmatched junction bases: 6. CDR3 region: CASSEVLRGFNEQFF. The CDR3 DNA sequence: TGTGCCAGCAGTGAAGTACTGCGGGGGTTCAATGAGCAGTTCTTC.

Of note for this clone: Other DNA sequences in this sample translate to the same CDR3. The chain is built from TRBV7-2 and TRBJ2-2, with a possible D match to TRBD1 (5 bases). V was clipped by 0 bases and J by 4 bases, with 9 bases between them. Germline CDR1 is SGHTA and CDR2 is FQGNSA. This CDR3 is built from 15 residues. The CDR3 nucleotides are TGTGCCAGCAGCTTAGCGACAAGGGGCACCGGGGAGCTGTTTTTT. Its translation is CASSLATRGTGELFF. The whole variable domain, filled in from reference TRBV7-2 and TRBJ2-2, reads GAGVSQSPSNKVTEKGKDVELRCDPISGHTALYWYRQSLGQGLEFLIYFQGNSAPDKSGLPSDRFSAERTGGSVSTLTIQRTQQEDSAVYLCASSLATRGTGELFFGEGSRLTVL.

The chain has TRBV2 and TRBJ2-1; TRBD1 aligns across 7 bases. The length of the CDR3 is 13 residues. The V segment lost 9 bases and the J segment 4 bases; nucleotides outside the gene matches: 6. Germline values: CDR1 SNHLY, CDR2 FYNNEI. The CDR3 nucleotides are TGTGCCAGTGGACAGGCTAGGTACAATGAGCAGTTCTTC. Translation gives CASGQARYNEQFF.

The gene calls are TRBV20-1 and TRBJ2-3; D unclear. Per germline, CDR1 DFQATT and CDR2 SNEGSKA (reference sequence). The V end lost 6 bases, the J end lost 3 bases, and 7 bases lay between the germline ends. This CDR3 comprises 11 residues. This CDR3 reads CSAKITDTQYF. In DNA, the CDR3 is TGCAGTGCAAAAATAACAGATACGCAGTATTTT.

The rearrangement joins TRBV7-3 to TRBJ2-5; TRBD2 matches 10 bases. The V and J ends lost 4 bases and 2 bases, in that order; junction bases with no gene match: 22. This CDR3 has 21 amino acids. Germline V gene sequence: CDR1 SGHTA, CDR2 FQGTGA. CDR3 DNA sequence: TGTGCCAGCAGCTACCGGATATTTCTAGCGGGGGCCCGAACACTACAAGAGACCCAGTACTTC. It is translated as CASSYRIFLAGARTLQETQYF.

V gene TRBV19 combines with J gene TRBJ2-3; TRBD2 matches at 12 bases. Per germline, CDR1 LNHDA and CDR2 SQIVND (reference sequence). V gave up 4 bases and J gave up 6 bases; unmatched junction bases: 5. This CDR3 is 15 amino acids long. CDR3 nucleotide sequence: TGTGCCAGTAGTACACCCGGGACTAGCGGGGATACGCAGTATTTT. It is translated as CASSTPGTSGDTQYF.

The genes are TRBV11-2 and TRBJ2-7; D gene uncertain. The CDR3 runs to 15 residues. V was clipped by 5 bases and J by 5 bases, with 19 bases between them. Germline lookup yields CDR1 SGHAT and CDR2 FQNNGV. The CDR3 DNA is TGTGCCAGCAGCCCCGGCGGCCCGCCTCGGCACGAGCAGTACTTC. The encoded protein is CASSPGGPPRHEQYF.

The chain employs TRBV10-2 and TRBJ2-5; 13 bases agree with TRBD2. The CDR3 is 15 residues long. J was trimmed by 3 bases and V by 7 bases; bases with no gene match: 5. Per germline, CDR1 WSHSY and CDR2 SAAADI. CDR3 loop: CASKLGLAGEETQYF. The CDR3 DNA reads TGCGCCAGCAAACTTGGACTAGCGGGGGAAGAGACCCAGTACTTC.

The CDR3 here is CASSVRAGDCEQYF. In DNA, the CDR3 is TGTGCCAGCAGCGTAAGGGCGGGAGACTGCGAGCAGTACTTC. The chain couples TRBV9 to TRBJ2-7, with TRBD2 matching 7 bases. The germline V gene has CDR1 SGDLS and CDR2 YYNGEE. The CDR3 extends over 14 amino acids. With V trimmed by 1 base and J by 6 bases, 7 bases remained unmatched.